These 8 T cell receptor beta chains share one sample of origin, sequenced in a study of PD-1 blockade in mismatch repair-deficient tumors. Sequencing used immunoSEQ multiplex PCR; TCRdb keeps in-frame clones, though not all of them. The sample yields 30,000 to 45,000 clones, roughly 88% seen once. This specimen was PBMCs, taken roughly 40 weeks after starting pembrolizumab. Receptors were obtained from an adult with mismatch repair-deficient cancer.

CDR3: CASTTPNYGYTF. CDR3 nucleotides: TGTGCCAGTACTACGCCTAACTATGGCTACACCTTC. J is TRBJ1-2 and V is TRBV5-8; D ambiguous. Trimming shortened V by 8 bases and J by 0 bases, and 8 bases separated the two germline ends. This CDR3 spans 12 amino acids. The germline V gene encodes CDR1 SGHTS and CDR2 YDEGEE. The full variable domain, with the rest looked up from reference TRBV5-8 and TRBJ1-2, is EAGVTQSPTHLIKTRGQQATLRCSPISGHTSVYWYQQALGLGLQFLLWYDEGEERNRGNFPPRFSGRQFPNYSSELNVNALELEDSALYLCASTTPNYGYTFGSGTRLTVV.

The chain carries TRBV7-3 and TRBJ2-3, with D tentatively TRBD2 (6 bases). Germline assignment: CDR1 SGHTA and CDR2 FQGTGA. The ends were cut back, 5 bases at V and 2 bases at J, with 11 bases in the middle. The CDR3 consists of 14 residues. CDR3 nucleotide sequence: TGTGCCAGCAGCGTTAGGGACTTCACAGATACGCAGTATTTT. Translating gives CASSVRDFTDTQYF.

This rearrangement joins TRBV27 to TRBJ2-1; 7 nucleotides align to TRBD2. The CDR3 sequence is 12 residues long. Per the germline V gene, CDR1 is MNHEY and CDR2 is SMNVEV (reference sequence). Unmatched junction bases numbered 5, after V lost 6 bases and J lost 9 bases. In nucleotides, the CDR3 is TGTGCCAGCAGCCTCCCGGGGGGTGAGCAGTTCTTC. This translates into CASSLPGGEQFF.

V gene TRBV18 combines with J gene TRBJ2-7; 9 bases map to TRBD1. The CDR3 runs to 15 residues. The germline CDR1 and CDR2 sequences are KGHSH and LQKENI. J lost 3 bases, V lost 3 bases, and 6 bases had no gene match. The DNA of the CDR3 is TGTGCCAGCTCACCGCCGGGACAGGGTAGCTACGAGCAGTACTTC. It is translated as CASSPPGQGSYEQYF.

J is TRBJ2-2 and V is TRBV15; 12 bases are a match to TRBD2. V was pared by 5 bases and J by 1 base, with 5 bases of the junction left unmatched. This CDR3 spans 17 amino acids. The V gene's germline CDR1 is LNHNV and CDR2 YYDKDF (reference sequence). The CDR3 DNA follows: TGTGCCACCAGCGCCCAGACTAGCGGGGGGAACACCGGGGAGCTGTTTTTT. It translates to CATSAQTSGGNTGELFF.

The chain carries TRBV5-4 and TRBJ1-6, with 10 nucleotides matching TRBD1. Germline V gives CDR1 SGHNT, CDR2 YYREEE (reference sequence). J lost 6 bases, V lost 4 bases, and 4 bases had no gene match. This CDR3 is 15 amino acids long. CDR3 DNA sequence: TGTGCCAGCAGCGCTGACAGGGGGCCTAATTCACCCCTCCACTTT. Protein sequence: CASSADRGPNSPLHF.

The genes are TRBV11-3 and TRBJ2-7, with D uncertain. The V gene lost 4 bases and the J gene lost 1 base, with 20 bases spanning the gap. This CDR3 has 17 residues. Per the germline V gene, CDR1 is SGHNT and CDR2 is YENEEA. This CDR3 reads CASSSGPVGYESYEQYF. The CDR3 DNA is TGTGCCAGCAGCTCCGGCCCGGTGGGCTACGAATCCTACGAGCAGTACTTC.

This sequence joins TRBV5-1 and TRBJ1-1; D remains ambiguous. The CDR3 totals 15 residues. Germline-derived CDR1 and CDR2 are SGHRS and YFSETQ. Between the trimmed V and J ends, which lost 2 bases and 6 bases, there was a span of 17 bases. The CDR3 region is CASSFFSYGVPEAFF. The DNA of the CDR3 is TGCGCCAGCAGCTTTTTTTCCTACGGGGTTCCTGAAGCTTTCTTT. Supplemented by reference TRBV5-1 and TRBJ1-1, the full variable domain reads KAGVTQTPRYLIKTRGQQVTLSCSPISGHRSVSWYQQTPGQGLQFLFEYFSETQRNKGNFPGRFSGRQFSNSRSEMNVSTLELGDSALYLCASSFFSYGVPEAFFGQGTRLTVV.